A single sample is the source of the 8 T cell receptor beta chains below, sequenced in a study of spatial heterogeneity in lung cancer. Time point noted: sample taken at primary tumor resection. TCRdb re-derived calls from the 5' RACE reads in MiXCR, one entry per CDR3 protein. The sample lists tens of thousands of distinct CDR3 sequences; roughly an eighth were seen once. Sequences were derived from PBMCs, sampled at surgery. All receptors come from a male donor with early-stage non-small cell lung cancer.

This clonotype was recorded many times. The chain employs TRBV7-2 and TRBJ2-1; no firm D call. Germline V gives CDR1 SGHTA, CDR2 FQGNSA. This CDR3 has 15 residues. V lost 6 bases to trimming and J lost 5 bases, with 17 bases between them. For the CDR3, the DNA is TGTGCCAGCAGATTATCCCGCGGTGTGAACAATGAGCAGTTCTTC. Residues: CASRLSRGVNNEQFF.

This clonotype showed up just a few times. The rearrangement uses TRBV11-2 and TRBJ2-1; perhaps TRBD2 as D (5 bases). Germline V gene data show CDR1 as SGHAT and CDR2 as FQNNGV. Trimming shortened V by 0 bases and J by 8 bases, and 14 bases separated the two germline ends. The CDR3 has 15 amino acids. The CDR3: CASSLDPLAEYEQFF. CDR3 bases: TGTGCCAGCAGCTTAGATCCCCTAGCTGAGTATGAGCAGTTCTTC.

This clonotype was seen more than once but under ten times. The V gene is TRBV6-6, the J gene TRBJ1-4, with 9 positions matching TRBD1. J lost 2 bases, V lost 8 bases, and 9 bases had no gene match. Germline CDR1 MNHNY, CDR2 SVGAGI (reference sequence). The CDR3 extends over 16 amino acids. CDR3 residues: CASQGQGLETNEKLFF. The DNA for the CDR3 is TGTGCCAGCCAAGGACAGGGGTTAGAGACTAATGAAAAACTGTTTTTT.

V usage is TRBV5-1 and J usage is TRBJ1-3, with D uncertain. V shed 0 bases and J shed 4 bases, with 14 bases lying between them. Per germline, CDR1 SGHRS and CDR2 YFSETQ. The CDR3 extends over 16 amino acids. The CDR3 DNA reads as TGCGCCAGCAGCTTGGCCGGACCGGTCCGGGGAAACACCATATATTTT. Protein: CASSLAGPVRGNTIYF.

CDR3 in DNA: TGTGCCAGCAGTCGGACAGCGATGAACACTGAAGCTTTCTTT. Its protein is CASSRTAMNTEAFF. This rearrangement joins TRBV2 to TRBJ1-1; tentatively, D is TRBD1 (6 bases). V lost 5 bases to trimming and J lost 0 bases, with 10 bases between them. Per the germline V gene, CDR1 is SNHLY and CDR2 is FYNNEI. The CDR3 sequence is 14 residues long. Based on the CDR3 plus reference TRBV2 and TRBJ1-1, the full variable domain is EPEVTQTPSHQVTQMGQEVILRCVPISNHLYFYWYRQILGQKVEFLVSFYNNEISEKSEIFDDQFSVERPDGSNFTLKIRSTKLEDSAMYFCASSRTAMNTEAFFGQGTRLTVV.

This clonotype was detected a few times. CDR3 sequence reads: CASSQFPAGGMGEQFF. For the CDR3, the DNA is TGCGCCAGCAGCCAATTTCCAGCGGGAGGCATGGGTGAGCAGTTCTTC. The gene calls are TRBV4-1 and TRBJ2-1, with 9 bases that match TRBD2. The CDR3 extends over 16 amino acids. Germline-derived CDR1 and CDR2 are MGHRA and YSYEKL. With V trimmed by 2 bases and J by 9 bases, 11 bases remained unmatched.

This clonotype was seen a handful of times. J is TRBJ2-2 and V is TRBV5-1, with 9 bases matching TRBD1. Trimming at V came to 6 bases and at J to 5 bases, leaving 8 bases not matched to a gene. Germline assignment: CDR1 SGHRS and CDR2 YFSETQ. This CDR3 comprises 15 residues. The CDR3 sequence: CASNRGTGKTGELFF. In DNA, the CDR3 is TGCGCCAGCAACCGCGGGACAGGGAAAACCGGGGAGCTGTTTTTT.

Only one count was recorded for this clonotype. V usage is TRBV12-3 or TRBV12-4 and J usage is TRBJ2-7, with TRBD1 matching 8 bases. The CDR3 has 15 amino acids. V shed 6 bases, J shed 2 bases, and the junction held 9 bases outside the gene matches. The CDR3 coding sequence is TGTGCCAGCAGCGTGGACAGGGTTACGACCTACGAGCAGTACTTC. Encoded protein: CASSVDRVTTYEQYF.